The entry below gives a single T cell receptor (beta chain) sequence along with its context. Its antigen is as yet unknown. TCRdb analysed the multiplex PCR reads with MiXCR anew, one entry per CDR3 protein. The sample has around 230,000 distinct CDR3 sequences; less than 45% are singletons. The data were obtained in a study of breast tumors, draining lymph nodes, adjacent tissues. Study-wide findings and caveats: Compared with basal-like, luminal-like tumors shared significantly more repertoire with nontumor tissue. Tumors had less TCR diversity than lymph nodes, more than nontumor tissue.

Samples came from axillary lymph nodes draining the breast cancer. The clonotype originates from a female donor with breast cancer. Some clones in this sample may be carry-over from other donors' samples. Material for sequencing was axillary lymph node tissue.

The CDR3 nucleotides are TGCAGTGCTTCCGGGACTAGCGGTGCACAGGGCGTGCAGTATTTT. As protein: CSASGTSGAQGVQYF. The chain recombines TRBV20-1 with TRBJ2-3; 11 bases are shared with TRBD2. Germline V gives CDR1 DFQATT, CDR2 SNEGSKA (reference sequence). The CDR3 is 15 amino acids. The trim removed 5 bases at V and 11 bases at J, leaving 15 bases unmatched.